Listed below are T cell receptor beta chains from one sample, sequenced in a study of blood T cell repertoires in COVID-19. The protocol was immunoSEQ multiplex PCR, while the TCRdb copy is restricted to in-frame clones and leaves out a portion. The repertoire has about 15,000 clones, around 73% of them found once; the top ten carry over 9.5%. Sequenced material: peripheral blood. The receptors come from a man in his 70s with acute or convalescent COVID-19. Each CDR3 is given with its conserved first and last residue. D genes are given only for firm matches. Expanded clones are given a class, and other clones once, few, many or no size at all.

v_call: TRBV11-2; j_call: TRBJ2-5; clone_size: few; d_call: NA; cdr3_aa: CASSLGGGRETQYF; cdr3_nt: TGTGCCAGCAGCTTAGGTGGCGGAAGGGAGACCCAGTACTTC
v_call: TRBV7-3; j_call: TRBJ2-2; clone_size: NA; d_call: TRBD2; cdr3_aa: CASSQLAGVNTGELFF; cdr3_nt: TGTGCCAGCAGCCAACTAGCGGGAGTGAACACCGGGGAGCTGTTTTTT
v_call: TRBV5-1; j_call: TRBJ2-3; clone_size: few; d_call: NA; cdr3_aa: CASSLAGWLDTQYF; cdr3_nt: TGCGCCAGCAGCTTGGCAGGCTGGCTGGATACGCAGTATTTT
v_call: TRBV30; j_call: TRBJ1-4; clone_size: large; d_call: NA; cdr3_aa: CAWSVRTVVNEKLFF; cdr3_nt: TGTGCCTGGAGTGTACGGACAGTAGTTAATGAAAAACTGTTTTTT
v_call: TRBV7-2; j_call: TRBJ2-1; clone_size: NA; d_call: NA; cdr3_aa: CASSLGPRGSNEQFF; cdr3_nt: TGTGCCAGCAGCTTAGGACCCCGGGGGAGCAATGAGCAGTTCTTC
v_call: TRBV4-3; j_call: TRBJ2-3; clone_size: NA; d_call: NA; cdr3_aa: CASSQTGSTQYF; cdr3_nt: TGCGCCAGCAGCCAAACTGGGAGTACGCAGTATTTT
v_call: TRBV19; j_call: TRBJ2-7; clone_size: NA; d_call: TRBD1; cdr3_aa: CASSITGGYEQYF; cdr3_nt: TGTGCCAGTAGTATAACAGGGGGCTACGAGCAGTACTTC
v_call: TRBV28; j_call: TRBJ2-1; clone_size: NA; d_call: TRBD2; cdr3_aa: CASWWSSGGAYNEQFF; cdr3_nt: TGTGCCAGCTGGTGGAGTAGCGGGGGGGCATACAATGAGCAGTTCTTC
v_call: TRBV9; j_call: TRBJ1-2; clone_size: medium-sized; d_call: NA; cdr3_aa: CASSVGGDYGYTF; cdr3_nt: TGTGCCAGCAGCGTAGGCGGAGATTATGGCTACACCTTC
v_call: TRBV5-6; j_call: TRBJ1-2; clone_size: NA; d_call: TRBD1; cdr3_aa: CASSLGTGLNGYTF; cdr3_nt: TGTGCCAGCAGCTTGGGGACAGGGTTGAATGGCTACACCTTC
v_call: TRBV18; j_call: TRBJ2-3; clone_size: NA; d_call: NA; cdr3_aa: CASSPPQGRKYF; cdr3_nt: TGTGCCAGCTCACCACCGCAGGGCCGAAAGTATTTT
v_call: TRBV5-4; j_call: TRBJ1-3; clone_size: NA; d_call: NA; cdr3_aa: CASSPALGASGNTIYF; cdr3_nt: TGTGCCAGCAGCCCGGCCTTGGGGGCGTCTGGAAACACCATATATTTT
v_call: TRBV19; j_call: TRBJ1-1; clone_size: NA; d_call: TRBD1; cdr3_aa: CASSHRGPNTEAFF; cdr3_nt: TGTGCCAGTTCCCACAGGGGCCCGAACACTGAAGCTTTCTTT
v_call: TRBV28; j_call: TRBJ2-7; clone_size: NA; d_call: TRBD2; cdr3_aa: CASSLWGTSVYEQYF; cdr3_nt: TGTGCCAGCAGTTTATGGGGGACTAGCGTATACGAGCAGTACTTC
v_call: TRBV14; j_call: TRBJ1-1; clone_size: few; d_call: NA; cdr3_aa: CASSHKGVGLTEAFF; cdr3_nt: TGTGCCAGCAGCCATAAGGGAGTCGGCCTCACTGAAGCTTTCTTT
v_call: TRBV13; j_call: TRBJ2-7; clone_size: NA; d_call: TRBD2; cdr3_aa: CASSKEGLAGLYEQYF; cdr3_nt: TGTGCCAGCAGCAAAGAGGGACTAGCGGGGCTTTACGAGCAGTACTTC
v_call: TRBV12-3/TRBV12-4; j_call: TRBJ2-7; clone_size: NA; d_call: NA; cdr3_aa: CASSLRGGEQYF; cdr3_nt: TGTGCCAGCAGTTTGAGAGGGGGCGAGCAGTACTTC
v_call: TRBV15; j_call: TRBJ2-6; clone_size: NA; d_call: TRBD1; cdr3_aa: CATSRVQGAGANVLTF; cdr3_nt: TGTGCCACCAGCAGAGTACAGGGGGCCGGGGCCAACGTCCTGACTTTC
v_call: TRBV6-1; j_call: TRBJ2-7; clone_size: NA; d_call: TRBD2; cdr3_aa: CASSEGTSSDEQYF; cdr3_nt: TGTGCCAGCAGTGAGGGGACTAGCTCCGACGAGCAGTACTTC
v_call: TRBV4-3; j_call: TRBJ2-7; clone_size: NA; d_call: TRBD1; cdr3_aa: CASSQRQGAQNEQYF; cdr3_nt: TGCGCCAGCAGCCAGAGACAGGGGGCGCAAAACGAGCAGTACTTC
v_call: TRBV18; j_call: TRBJ1-2; clone_size: NA; d_call: NA; cdr3_aa: CASSPGTERYGYTF; cdr3_nt: TGTGCCAGCTCACCAGGGACTGAGCGATATGGCTACACCTTC
v_call: TRBV7-9; j_call: TRBJ2-1; clone_size: NA; d_call: NA; cdr3_aa: CASSGASKYNEQFF; cdr3_nt: TGTGCCAGCAGCGGGGCATCAAAATACAATGAGCAGTTCTTC
v_call: TRBV7-2; j_call: TRBJ2-7; clone_size: NA; d_call: NA; cdr3_aa: CASSFPGSYEQYF; cdr3_nt: TGTGCCAGCAGCTTTCCAGGGTCTTACGAGCAGTACTTC
v_call: TRBV29-1; j_call: TRBJ2-7; clone_size: NA; d_call: TRBD1; cdr3_aa: CSVEGYRGIYEQYF; cdr3_nt: TGCAGCGTTGAAGGATACAGGGGGATCTACGAGCAGTACTTC
v_call: TRBV3-1/TRBV3-2; j_call: TRBJ1-5; clone_size: NA; d_call: NA; cdr3_aa: CASSQDAHSPDSNSNQPQHF; cdr3_nt: TGTGCCAGCAGCCAAGATGCCCACTCGCCGGACTCGAATAGCAATCAGCCCCAGCATTTT
v_call: TRBV10-3; j_call: TRBJ2-1; clone_size: NA; d_call: TRBD2; cdr3_aa: CAISELERGGYNEQFF; cdr3_nt: TGTGCCATCAGTGAGTTAGAGCGGGGGGGGTACAATGAGCAGTTCTTC
v_call: TRBV10-2; j_call: TRBJ2-2; clone_size: few; d_call: NA; cdr3_aa: CASSGSGANTGELFF; cdr3_nt: TGCGCCAGCAGTGGGAGCGGCGCGAACACCGGGGAGCTGTTTTTT
v_call: TRBV24-1; j_call: TRBJ2-2; clone_size: NA; d_call: NA; cdr3_aa: CASSLRGRELFF; cdr3_nt: TGTGCCTCCTCCCTCAGGGGTAGGGAGCTGTTTTTT
v_call: TRBV6-2/TRBV6-3; j_call: TRBJ2-7; clone_size: few; d_call: NA; cdr3_aa: CASSSSAYEQYF; cdr3_nt: TGTGCCAGCAGTTCTAGCGCCTACGAGCAGTACTTC
v_call: TRBV2; j_call: TRBJ1-6; clone_size: NA; d_call: TRBD1; cdr3_aa: CASRRGPYNSPLHF; cdr3_nt: TGTGCCAGCAGGAGGGGGCCCTATAATTCACCCCTCCACTTT
v_call: TRBV7-8; j_call: TRBJ2-7; clone_size: NA; d_call: NA; cdr3_aa: CASSLDRSSYEQYF; cdr3_nt: TGTGCCAGCAGCTTAGACAGGAGCTCCTACGAGCAGTACTTC
v_call: TRBV5-1; j_call: TRBJ2-2; clone_size: NA; d_call: TRBD1; cdr3_aa: CASRGFTGVDTGELFF; cdr3_nt: TGCGCCAGCAGGGGCTTTACAGGGGTGGACACCGGGGAGCTGTTTTTT
v_call: TRBV27; j_call: TRBJ2-7; clone_size: NA; d_call: TRBD1; cdr3_aa: CASSLGDRYSYEQYF; cdr3_nt: TGTGCCAGCAGTTTGGGGGACAGATACTCCTACGAGCAGTACTTC
v_call: TRBV7-8; j_call: TRBJ2-7; clone_size: NA; d_call: NA; cdr3_aa: CASSFRVSYEQYF; cdr3_nt: TGTGCCAGCAGCTTCCGGGTATCCTACGAGCAGTACTTC
v_call: TRBV19; j_call: TRBJ1-1; clone_size: few; d_call: NA; cdr3_aa: CASTTQTRNTEAFF; cdr3_nt: TGTGCCAGTACCACACAGACAAGGAACACTGAAGCTTTCTTT
v_call: TRBV6-2/TRBV6-3; j_call: TRBJ2-7; clone_size: NA; d_call: TRBD2; cdr3_aa: CASSYRGVSAYEQYF; cdr3_nt: TGTGCCAGCAGTTACCGGGGGGTATCAGCCTACGAGCAGTACTTC
v_call: TRBV12-3/TRBV12-4; j_call: TRBJ2-5; clone_size: NA; d_call: NA; cdr3_aa: CASSKETQYF; cdr3_nt: TGTGCCAGCAGCAAAGAGACCCAGTACTTC
v_call: TRBV28; j_call: TRBJ1-5; clone_size: NA; d_call: NA; cdr3_aa: CASSEASNQPQHF; cdr3_nt: TGTGCCAGCAGTGAGGCTAGCAATCAGCCCCAGCATTTT
v_call: TRBV7-9; j_call: TRBJ2-7; clone_size: NA; d_call: NA; cdr3_aa: CASSLDISQDEQYF; cdr3_nt: TGTGCCAGCAGCTTAGATATTTCGCAGGACGAGCAGTACTTC
v_call: TRBV30; j_call: TRBJ1-2; clone_size: NA; d_call: TRBD1; cdr3_aa: CAWSPGTAYGYTF; cdr3_nt: TGTGCCTGGAGTCCCGGGACAGCCTATGGCTACACCTTC
v_call: TRBV5-1; j_call: TRBJ1-2; clone_size: NA; d_call: NA; cdr3_aa: CASSLESGSNYGYTF; cdr3_nt: TGCGCCAGCAGCTTGGAATCAGGGTCCAACTATGGCTACACCTTC
v_call: TRBV6-5; j_call: TRBJ1-2; clone_size: NA; d_call: TRBD1; cdr3_aa: CATKGALVNYGYTF; cdr3_nt: TGTGCCACCAAGGGGGCTCTGGTTAACTATGGCTACACCTTC
v_call: TRBV4-1; j_call: TRBJ2-5; clone_size: NA; d_call: TRBD2; cdr3_aa: CASRSTGGPQETQYF; cdr3_nt: TGCGCCAGCAGGTCTACGGGGGGGCCCCAAGAGACCCAGTACTTC
v_call: TRBV6-6; j_call: TRBJ2-7; clone_size: NA; d_call: TRBD2; cdr3_aa: CASRPGGGTSYEQYF; cdr3_nt: TGTGCCAGCAGACCCGGCGGGGGGACTTCCTACGAGCAGTACTTC
v_call: TRBV27; j_call: TRBJ1-5; clone_size: NA; d_call: TRBD1; cdr3_aa: CASSTLRQGGNQPQHF; cdr3_nt: TGTGCCAGCTCTACCCTTCGACAGGGCGGCAATCAGCCCCAGCATTTT